This is a list of T cell receptor beta chains from one sample in a study of blood T cell repertoires in COVID-19. Sequencing used immunoSEQ multiplex PCR; TCRdb keeps in-frame clones, though not all of them. The data contain about 480,000 clones, approximately 89% of them singletons. Material for sequencing was peripheral blood. The source of these receptors is a woman between 50 and 59 years old with COVID-19, enrolled during active disease. The CDR3 runs from the conserved cysteine through the conserved F or W. Fields, in order: clone size, D gene, V gene, J gene, CDR3 DNA, CDR3 protein. The D gene is left open where the match is weak. Only some rows state a clone size, as once, few, many or a class for expanded clones.

abundance: .
d_gene: TRBD2
v_gene: TRBV27
j_gene: TRBJ2-3
CDR3nt: TGTGCCAGCAGTTGGACTAGCGGTCAGGCGGCGGATACGCAGTATTTT
CDR3aa: CASSWTSGQAADTQYF

abundance: .
d_gene: .
v_gene: TRBV30
j_gene: TRBJ2-2
CDR3nt: TGTGCCTGGAGTGTACGGAGACCGGGCACCGGGGAGCTGTTTTTT
CDR3aa: CAWSVRRPGTGELFF

abundance: .
d_gene: .
v_gene: TRBV6-5
j_gene: TRBJ1-2
CDR3nt: TGTGCCAGCACCCTCGGAGGCCGCTATGGCTACACCTTC
CDR3aa: CASTLGGRYGYTF

abundance: .
d_gene: TRBD2
v_gene: TRBV11-1
j_gene: TRBJ2-7
CDR3nt: TGTGCCAGCAGCTTAGTTGGCGGGGGGACCTTTTACGAGCAGTACTTC
CDR3aa: CASSLVGGGTFYEQYF

abundance: .
d_gene: .
v_gene: TRBV12-3/TRBV12-4
j_gene: TRBJ1-4
CDR3nt: TGTGCCAGCAGTCCTTCGTCTCAGGGGCTGTTTTTT
CDR3aa: CASSPSSQGLFF

abundance: once
d_gene: .
v_gene: TRBV7-2
j_gene: TRBJ2-5
CDR3nt: TGTGCCAGCAGCCCAAAAAGAGACTCCGCCTTACAAGAGACCCAGTACTTC
CDR3aa: CASSPKRDSALQETQYF

abundance: .
d_gene: TRBD1
v_gene: TRBV2
j_gene: TRBJ1-2
CDR3nt: TGTGCCAGCAGTCCGGGACAGTCTAACTATGGCTACACCTTC
CDR3aa: CASSPGQSNYGYTF

abundance: .
d_gene: .
v_gene: TRBV28
j_gene: TRBJ1-2
CDR3nt: TGTGCCACCGGAGGTAACTATGGCTACACCTTC
CDR3aa: CATGGNYGYTF

abundance: .
d_gene: .
v_gene: TRBV24-1
j_gene: TRBJ2-3
CDR3nt: TGTGCCACCAGTGGAGGAGATACGCAGTATTTT
CDR3aa: CATSGGDTQYF

abundance: .
d_gene: .
v_gene: TRBV19
j_gene: TRBJ2-3
CDR3nt: TGTGCCAGTACGGGGGGCGGCACAGATACGCAGTATTTT
CDR3aa: CASTGGGTDTQYF

abundance: .
d_gene: TRBD1
v_gene: TRBV2
j_gene: TRBJ1-1
CDR3nt: TGTGCCAGCAGCGCCCCACAGGGGAGGAACACTGAAGCTTTCTTT
CDR3aa: CASSAPQGRNTEAFF

abundance: .
d_gene: TRBD1
v_gene: TRBV29-1
j_gene: TRBJ1-1
CDR3nt: TGCAGCGTCAGTCGACAGGGCATGAACACTGAAGCTTTCTTT
CDR3aa: CSVSRQGMNTEAFF

abundance: .
d_gene: .
v_gene: TRBV15
j_gene: TRBJ2-3
CDR3nt: TGTGCCACCAGCATGCGGTCCAGCACAGATACGCAGTATTTT
CDR3aa: CATSMRSSTDTQYF

abundance: .
d_gene: .
v_gene: TRBV7-9
j_gene: TRBJ2-6
CDR3nt: TGTGCCAGCAGCACCCTCGCCCGGGGGATCACTGGGGCCAACGTCCTGACTTTC
CDR3aa: CASSTLARGITGANVLTF

abundance: .
d_gene: .
v_gene: TRBV12-3/TRBV12-4
j_gene: TRBJ1-4
CDR3nt: TGTGCCAGCAGTCTCCTCGGGTCCGAAAAACTGTTTTTT
CDR3aa: CASSLLGSEKLFF

abundance: .
d_gene: .
v_gene: TRBV28
j_gene: TRBJ1-1
CDR3nt: TGTGCCAGCAGTTTACGCGGAGTTCTCACTGAAGCTTTCTTT
CDR3aa: CASSLRGVLTEAFF

abundance: .
d_gene: .
v_gene: TRBV2
j_gene: TRBJ2-3
CDR3nt: TGTGCCAGCAGTGATGGGGGCCCGCCAGATACGCAGTATTTT
CDR3aa: CASSDGGPPDTQYF

abundance: .
d_gene: TRBD1
v_gene: TRBV7-9
j_gene: TRBJ1-1
CDR3nt: TGTGCCAGCAGTTTTGACAGGGACACTGAAGCTTTCTTT
CDR3aa: CASSFDRDTEAFF

abundance: .
d_gene: .
v_gene: TRBV3-1/TRBV3-2
j_gene: TRBJ1-4
CDR3nt: TGTGCCAGCAGCCTAATGACCGACAGTCTCGGCGGTGAAAAACTGTTTTTT
CDR3aa: CASSLMTDSLGGEKLFF

abundance: .
d_gene: .
v_gene: TRBV9
j_gene: TRBJ1-1
CDR3nt: TGTGCCAGCAGCGTACCTAGGGGCGGGGAGAACACTGAAGCTTTCTTT
CDR3aa: CASSVPRGGENTEAFF

abundance: .
d_gene: .
v_gene: TRBV10-3
j_gene: TRBJ2-7
CDR3nt: TGTGCCATCAGTGGCGGCGGGGGCAACGCCTACGAGCAGTACTTC
CDR3aa: CAISGGGGNAYEQYF

abundance: .
d_gene: TRBD1
v_gene: TRBV19
j_gene: TRBJ2-3
CDR3nt: TGTGCCAGTACTTCTCGGGACAGGGGGACAGATACGCAGTATTTT
CDR3aa: CASTSRDRGTDTQYF

abundance: .
d_gene: .
v_gene: TRBV30
j_gene: TRBJ2-7
CDR3nt: TGTGCCTGGAGTGTAAACTTCTCCTACGAGCAGTACTTC
CDR3aa: CAWSVNFSYEQYF

abundance: .
d_gene: .
v_gene: TRBV5-4
j_gene: TRBJ2-6
CDR3nt: TGTGCCTTCGTCGGACAGTTAGGCTCTGGGGCCAACGTCCTGACTTTC
CDR3aa: CAFVGQLGSGANVLTF

abundance: .
d_gene: TRBD1
v_gene: TRBV19
j_gene: TRBJ1-3
CDR3nt: TGTGCCAGTCGTACAGGGGGAATCGGAAACACCATATATTTT
CDR3aa: CASRTGGIGNTIYF

abundance: once
d_gene: TRBD2
v_gene: TRBV28
j_gene: TRBJ2-7
CDR3nt: TGTGCCAGCAGTTTATGGATCCTCAGCGGGAGCTCCTACGAGCAGTACTTC
CDR3aa: CASSLWILSGSSYEQYF

abundance: few
d_gene: .
v_gene: TRBV21-1
j_gene: TRBJ1-2
CDR3nt: TGTGCCAGCAGTAAGGGGCACCCTACAGATAGTGGCTACACCTTC
CDR3aa: CASSKGHPTDSGYTF

abundance: .
d_gene: .
v_gene: TRBV14
j_gene: TRBJ1-1
CDR3nt: TGTGCCAGCAGCAACCTAGAGAACACTGAAGCTTTCTTT
CDR3aa: CASSNLENTEAFF

abundance: .
d_gene: .
v_gene: TRBV13
j_gene: TRBJ2-7
CDR3nt: TGTGCCAGCAGCTTATTCGGTCTTGACTACGAGCAGTACTTC
CDR3aa: CASSLFGLDYEQYF

abundance: .
d_gene: TRBD1
v_gene: TRBV2
j_gene: TRBJ1-4
CDR3nt: TGTGCCAGCAGTCCGGACAGGGACGCAACTAATGAAAAACTGTTTTTT
CDR3aa: CASSPDRDATNEKLFF

abundance: .
d_gene: TRBD1
v_gene: TRBV6-6
j_gene: TRBJ2-2
CDR3nt: TGTGCCAGCAGTTACCTACAGGGGGCGAACACCGGGGAGCTGTTTTTT
CDR3aa: CASSYLQGANTGELFF

abundance: .
d_gene: TRBD1
v_gene: TRBV5-5
j_gene: TRBJ2-2
CDR3nt: TGTGCCAGCAGCCCGAACAGGGGTGACGGGGAGCTGTTTTTT
CDR3aa: CASSPNRGDGELFF